The 6 T cell receptor beta chains given below trace back to one sample, sequenced in a study of cytomegalovirus exposure and HLA in healthy donors. The PCR contained 60 Vbeta and 13 Jbeta primers. This table comes from immunoSEQ multiplex PCR, and its TCRdb copy is limited to in-frame clones, with some not included. The table lists 60,000 to 70,000 clones, roughly 76% of them singletons. Input material: PBMCs. These receptors originate from a man in his 60s in good health and CMV-seropositive.

A few counts support this clone. The gene calls are TRBV6-5 and TRBJ2-2; unclear D gene. This CDR3 comprises 14 residues. Trimming removed 2 bases from V and 1 base from J, with 5 bases in between. The germline V gene has CDR1 MNHEY and CDR2 SVGAGI. CDR3 region: CASSYAQNTGELFF. The CDR3 DNA reads TGTGCCAGCAGTTACGCACAGAACACCGGGGAGCTGTTTTTT.

The J gene is TRBJ2-5, the V gene TRBV6-1; TRBD1 is a possible D gene (5 bases). Looked up from germline, CDR1 is MNHNS and CDR2 is SASEGT. V was clipped by 6 bases and J by 2 bases, with 16 bases between them. The CDR3 is 15 residues long. In DNA form, the CDR3 reads TGTGCCAGCAGCAGGGCCCCGACCCTGCAAGAGACCCAGTACTTC. Residues: CASSRAPTLQETQYF.

The V gene is TRBV5-1, the J gene TRBJ1-1; TRBD1 is a possible D gene (5 bases). The CDR3 totals 14 residues. V shed 4 bases and J shed 3 bases, with 13 bases lying between them. Germline V gives CDR1 SGHRS, CDR2 YFSETQ. DNA of the CDR3: TGCGCCAGCAGCCCTGGTGACAGCTACACTGAAGCTTTCTTT. It specifies CASSPGDSYTEAFF.

Points on this clone: A junction boundary mismatches the germline segment, possibly from a read error. The V gene is TRBV13, the J gene TRBJ2-7, with D possibly matching TRBD1 (6 bases). The CDR3 has 14 residues. Germline CDR1 is PRHDT and CDR2 is FYEKMQ (reference sequence). In nucleotides, the CDR3 is TGTGCCAGCAGTTTAGGGACACGAACCCACGAGCAGTACTTC. It codes for CASSLGTRTHEQYF.

The chain has TRBV25-1 and TRBJ2-7; 9 nucleotides match TRBD2. CDR1 MGHDK and CDR2 SYGVNS come from the germline V gene. The CDR3 runs to 15 residues. V trimming: 1 base; J trimming: 6 bases; junction bases outside the gene matches: 7. CDR3 DNA sequence: TGTGCCAGCAGTGAATGGGCGACAGCGGGGGGCGAGCAGTACTTC. This translates into CASSEWATAGGEQYF.

V usage is TRBV4-1 and J usage is TRBJ2-4; 8 bases map to TRBD1. CDR1 and CDR2 from the germline V gene are MGHRA and YSYEKL. The V and J ends lost 1 base and 7 bases, in that order; junction bases with no gene match: 6. CDR3 length: 15 amino acids. CDR3 bases: TGCGCCAGCAGCCAAGTTGGCCAGGGGGCCAACATTCAGTACTTC. Amino acids: CASSQVGQGANIQYF.